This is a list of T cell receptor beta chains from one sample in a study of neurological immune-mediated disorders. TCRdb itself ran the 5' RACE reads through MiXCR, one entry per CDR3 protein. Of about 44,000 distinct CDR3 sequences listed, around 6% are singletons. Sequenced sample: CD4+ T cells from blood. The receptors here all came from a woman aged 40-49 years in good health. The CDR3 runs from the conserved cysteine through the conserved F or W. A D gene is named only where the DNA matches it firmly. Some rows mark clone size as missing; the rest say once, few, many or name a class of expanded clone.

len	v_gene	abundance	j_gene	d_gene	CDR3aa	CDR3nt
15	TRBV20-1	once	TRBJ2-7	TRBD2	CSAAHTSGDPYEQYF	TGCAGTGCCGCACACACAAGCGGGGACCCCTACGAGCAGTACTTC
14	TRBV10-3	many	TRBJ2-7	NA	CAISERGNSYEQYF	TGTGCCATCAGTGAGCGGGGAAACTCCTACGAGCAGTACTTC
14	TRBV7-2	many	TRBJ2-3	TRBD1	CASSPRTGPDTQYF	TGTGCCAGCAGCCCACGGACAGGGCCAGATACGCAGTATTTT
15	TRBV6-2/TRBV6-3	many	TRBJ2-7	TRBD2	CASRGLGLALDEQYF	TGTGCCAGCAGGGGGTTGGGACTAGCGCTCGACGAGCAGTACTTC
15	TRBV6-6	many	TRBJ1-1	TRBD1	CASRTPGQGDTEAFF	TGTGCCAGCAGAACTCCGGGACAGGGGGACACTGAAGCTTTCTTT
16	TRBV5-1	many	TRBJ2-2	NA	CASSFMDSSNTGELFF	TGCGCCAGCAGCTTCATGGACAGCTCGAACACCGGGGAGCTGTTTTTT
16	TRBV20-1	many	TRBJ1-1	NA	CSARALGAFLPTEAFF	TGCAGTGCTAGAGCGTTAGGGGCCTTCCTACCCACTGAAGCTTTCTTT
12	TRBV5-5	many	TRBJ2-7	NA	CASSFETYEQYF	TGTGCCAGCAGCTTTGAGACCTACGAGCAGTACTTC
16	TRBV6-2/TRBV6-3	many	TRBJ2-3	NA	CASSYSLAERGDTQYF	TGTGCCAGCAGTTACTCCTTAGCGGAACGGGGCGATACGCAGTATTTT
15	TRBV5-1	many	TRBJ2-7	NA	CASSPQSVRFYEQYF	TGCGCCAGCAGCCCCCAGTCCGTGCGATTCTACGAGCAGTACTTC
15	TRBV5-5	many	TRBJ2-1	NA	CASSLDGNSYNEQFF	TGTGCCAGCAGCTTGGACGGAAACTCCTACAATGAGCAGTTCTTC
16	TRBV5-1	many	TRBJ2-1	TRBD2	CASSLWLAGPNNEQFF	TGCGCCAGCAGCTTGTGGCTAGCGGGACCTAACAATGAGCAGTTCTTC
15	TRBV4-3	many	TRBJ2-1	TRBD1	CASSQDGAGGNEQFF	TGCGCCAGCAGCCAAGATGGGGCAGGGGGCAATGAGCAGTTCTTC
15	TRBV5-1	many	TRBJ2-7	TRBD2	CASSELAGDVGEQYF	TGCGCCAGCAGCGAACTAGCGGGAGATGTAGGCGAGCAGTACTTC
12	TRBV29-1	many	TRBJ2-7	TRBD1	CSGRQGVGEQYF	TGCAGCGGCCGACAGGGGGTGGGTGAGCAGTACTTC
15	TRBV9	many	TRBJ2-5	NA	CASSVGHVGGETQYF	TGTGCCAGCAGCGTAGGACACGTCGGGGGAGAGACCCAGTACTTC
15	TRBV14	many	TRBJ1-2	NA	CASSQDYQGAYGYTF	TGTGCCAGCAGCCAAGATTATCAGGGTGCCTATGGCTACACCTTC
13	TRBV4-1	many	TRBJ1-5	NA	CASSQDPNQPQHF	TGCGCCAGCAGCCAAGATCCTAATCAGCCCCAGCATTTT
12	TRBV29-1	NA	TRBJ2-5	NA	CSVANNQETQYF	TGCAGCGTCGCGAACAATCAAGAGACCCAGTACTTC
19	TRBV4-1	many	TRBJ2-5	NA	CASSHPGLIRGTDQETQYF	TGCGCCAGCAGCCACCCAGGGTTGATTCGGGGGACCGACCAAGAGACCCAGTACTTC
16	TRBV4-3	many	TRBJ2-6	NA	CASSHYRVSGANVLTF	TGCGCCAGCAGCCATTACAGGGTCTCTGGGGCCAACGTCCTGACTTTC
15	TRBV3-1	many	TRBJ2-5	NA	CASSQALTAQETQYF	TGTGCCAGCAGCCAAGCCTTGACAGCTCAAGAGACCCAGTACTTC
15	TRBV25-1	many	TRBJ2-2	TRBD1	CASSEGTGIPGELFF	TGTGCCAGCAGTGAGGGGACAGGGATTCCCGGGGAGCTGTTTTTT
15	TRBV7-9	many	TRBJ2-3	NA	CASGRAGMGTDTQYF	TGTGCCAGCGGGCGGGCGGGTATGGGCACAGATACGCAGTATTTT
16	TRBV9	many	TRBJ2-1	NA	CASSVGSAVGYNEQFF	TGTGCCAGCAGCGTAGGTTCGGCGGTTGGTTACAATGAGCAGTTCTTC
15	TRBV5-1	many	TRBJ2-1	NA	CASSLVITGNNEQFF	TGCGCCAGCAGCTTAGTTATTACTGGAAACAATGAGCAGTTCTTC
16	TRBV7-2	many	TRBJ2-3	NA	CASSLGPPGTQDTQYF	TGTGCCAGCAGCTTAGGGCCCCCAGGGACCCAGGATACGCAGTATTTT
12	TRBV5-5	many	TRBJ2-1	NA	CASSRPDGEQFF	TGTGCCAGCAGCCGCCCGGACGGTGAGCAGTTCTTC
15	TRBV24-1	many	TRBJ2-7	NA	CATAGKGSRHYEQYF	TGTGCCACGGCCGGAAAGGGGAGTAGACACTACGAGCAGTACTTC
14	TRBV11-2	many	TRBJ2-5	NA	CASSLGRGTETQYF	TGTGCCAGCAGCTTAGGCCGGGGTACGGAGACCCAGTACTTC
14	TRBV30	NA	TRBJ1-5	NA	CAFDRTGANQPQHF	TGTGCCTTCGACCGGACGGGCGCTAATCAGCCCCAGCATTTT
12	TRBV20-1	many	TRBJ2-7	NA	CSAPRLGFEQYF	TGCAGTGCGCCTCGGTTGGGGTTCGAGCAGTACTTC
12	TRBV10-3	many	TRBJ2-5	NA	CAIAWGEETQYF	TGTGCCATTGCCTGGGGAGAGGAGACCCAGTACTTC
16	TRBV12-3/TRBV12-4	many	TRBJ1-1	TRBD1	CASSPGQGIGNTEAFF	TGTGCCAGCAGCCCGGGACAGGGGATTGGGAACACTGAAGCTTTCTTT
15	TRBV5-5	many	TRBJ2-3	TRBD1	CASSLVGQGLYTQYF	TGTGCCAGCAGCTTGGTAGGACAGGGATTGTATACGCAGTATTTT
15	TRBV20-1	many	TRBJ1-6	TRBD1	CSASRGQGANSPLHF	TGCAGTGCTAGCAGGGGGCAGGGGGCTAATTCACCCCTCCACTTT
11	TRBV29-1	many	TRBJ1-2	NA	CSVVSVYGYTF	TGCAGCGTTGTATCCGTCTATGGCTACACCTTC
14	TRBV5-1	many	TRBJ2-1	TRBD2	CASSSTSGSNEQFF	TGCGCCAGCAGCTCGACTAGCGGGAGCAATGAGCAGTTCTTC
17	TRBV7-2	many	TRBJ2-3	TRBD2	CASSGTGLAPPTDTQYF	TGTGCCAGCAGCGGAACCGGACTAGCGCCCCCCACAGATACGCAGTATTTT
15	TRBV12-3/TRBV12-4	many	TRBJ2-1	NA	CASSSLMTSFNEQFF	TGTGCCAGCAGTTCCCTAATGACTAGTTTCAATGAGCAGTTCTTC
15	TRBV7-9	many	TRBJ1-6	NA	CASSLAGAPSSPLHF	TGTGCCAGCAGCTTAGCAGGGGCGCCGTCTTCACCCCTCCACTTT
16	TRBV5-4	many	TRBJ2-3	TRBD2	CASSLGLAGVSDTQYF	TGTGCCAGCAGCTTGGGTCTAGCGGGAGTTTCAGATACGCAGTATTTT
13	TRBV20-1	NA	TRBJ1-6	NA	CSAARVRDSLLHF	TGCAGTGCCGCCCGGGTCAGGGATTCACTCCTCCACTTT
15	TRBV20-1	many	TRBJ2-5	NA	CSARDLTRVQETQYF	TGCAGTGCTAGAGATCTGACTAGGGTCCAAGAGACCCAGTACTTC
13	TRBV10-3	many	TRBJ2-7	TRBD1	CAITTGGRDEQYF	TGTGCCATAACGACAGGGGGCCGCGACGAGCAGTACTTC
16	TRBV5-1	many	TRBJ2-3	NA	CASSPGPSAGTDTQYF	TGCGCCAGCAGCCCGGGACCATCCGCCGGCACAGATACGCAGTATTTT
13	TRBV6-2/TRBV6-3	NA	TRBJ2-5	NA	CAVGASLVETQYF	TGTGCCGTAGGGGCCTCTCTGGTGGAGACCCAGTACTTC